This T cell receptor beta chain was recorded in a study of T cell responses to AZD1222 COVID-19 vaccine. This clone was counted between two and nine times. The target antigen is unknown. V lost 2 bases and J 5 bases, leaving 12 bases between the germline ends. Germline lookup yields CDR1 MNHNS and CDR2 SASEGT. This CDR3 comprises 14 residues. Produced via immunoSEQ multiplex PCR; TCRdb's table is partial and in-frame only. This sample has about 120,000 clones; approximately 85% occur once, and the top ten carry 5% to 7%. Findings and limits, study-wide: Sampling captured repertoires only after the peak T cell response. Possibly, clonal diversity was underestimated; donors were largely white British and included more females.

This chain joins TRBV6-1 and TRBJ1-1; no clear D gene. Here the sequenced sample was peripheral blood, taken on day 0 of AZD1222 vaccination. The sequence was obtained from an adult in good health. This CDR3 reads CASSETRVRTEAFF. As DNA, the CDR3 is TGTGCCAGCAGTGAAACCCGGGTTCGTACTGAAGCTTTCTTT.